The 23 T cell receptor beta chains given below trace back to one sample, sequenced in a study of early T cells in non-severe SARS-CoV-2 infection. TCRdb processed the 5' RACE reads anew with MiXCR; each CDR3 protein has one entry. The sample has 75,000 to 80,000 distinct CDR3 sequences; 15% to 18% are singletons. The sequencing sample was made of whole blood. The receptors here all came from an adult who was a healthcare worker with PCR-confirmed SARS-CoV-2 infection or an uninfected control (not recorded which).

The chain carries TRBV29-1 and TRBJ1-1; D remains ambiguous. V was trimmed by 2 bases and J by 1 base, leaving 5 bases between them. CDR3 length: 12 residues. CDR1 SQVTM and CDR2 ANQGSEA come from the germline V gene. The CDR3 DNA reads TGCAGCGTTGAACGGAAGAACACTGAAGCTTTCTTT. Amino acids: CSVERKNTEAFF.

This clonotype was seen a few times. The rearrangement links TRBV20-1 to TRBJ2-1, with D possibly being TRBD1 (6 bases). Trimming cost V 5 bases and J 3 bases, with 11 bases left between them. The V gene's germline CDR1 is DFQATT and CDR2 SNEGSKA (reference sequence). The CDR3 length is 13 residues. CDR3: CSAQGSFYNEQFF. The CDR3 nucleotides read TGCAGTGCTCAGGGGTCTTTCTACAATGAGCAGTTCTTC.

The table lists this clonotype with a few counts. The genes are TRBV7-9 and TRBJ2-1, with D possibly matching TRBD2 (5 bases). The CDR3 sequence is 15 residues long. Germline assignment: CDR1 SEHNR and CDR2 FQNEAQ (reference sequence). Trimming pared 5 bases from V and 6 bases from J, leaving 17 bases between. The CDR3 reads CASSPLGSRVNEQFF. DNA for the CDR3: TGTGCCAGCAGCCCCCTGGGGAGTAGGGTCAATGAGCAGTTCTTC.

J is TRBJ1-4 and V is TRBV5-8; D possibly corresponds to TRBD1 (6 bases). Per the germline V gene, CDR1 is SGHTS and CDR2 is YDEGEE. The length of the CDR3 is 15 residues. The V end lost 4 bases, the J end lost 8 bases, and 18 bases lay between the germline ends. For the CDR3, the DNA is TGTGCCAGCAGCAACAGGGAGCTGGTACGCGAAAAACTGTTTTTT. It translates to CASSNRELVREKLFF.

This clonotype occurred a few times. The V call is TRBV5-5, the J call TRBJ2-7; D tentatively fits TRBD1 or TRBD2 (5 bases each). CDR1 and CDR2 from the germline V gene are SGHKS and YYEKEE (reference sequence). Trimming stripped 3 bases from V and 2 bases from J, with 15 bases between. The CDR3 extends over 15 amino acids. CDR3 sequence (DNA): TGTGCCAGCAGCTACTCCGGGACCTCCACCTACGAGCAGTACTTC. Its translation: CASSYSGTSTYEQYF.

This clonotype showed up just a few times. The chain couples TRBV27 to TRBJ2-7; 7 bases are shared with TRBD1. This CDR3 has 14 amino acids. With V trimmed by 1 base and J by 2 bases, 2 bases remained unmatched. Germline CDR1 reads MNHEY; CDR2 reads SMNVEV (reference sequence). The CDR3 spells CASSLYRGPYEQYF. CDR3 sequence (DNA): TGTGCCAGCAGTTTATACAGGGGACCCTACGAGCAGTACTTC.

J is TRBJ2-5 and V is TRBV29-1; no clear D. The germline gives CDR1 SQVTM, CDR2 ANQGSEA. CDR3 length equals 10 residues. Trimming cost V 5 bases and J 1 base, with 2 bases left between them. The CDR3 DNA sequence: TGCAGCGTTAGCCAAGAGACCCAGTACTTC. Encoded protein: CSVSQETQYF.

In DNA form, the CDR3 reads TGTGCCAGCAGCCCCCTAAGAGGGAGCAACACCGGGGAGCTGTTTTTT. It specifies CASSPLRGSNTGELFF. The chain employs TRBV7-9 and TRBJ2-2; D is possibly TRBD2 (5 bases). Looked up from germline, CDR1 is SEHNR and CDR2 is FQNEAQ (reference sequence). Trimming cost V 5 bases and J 2 bases, with 15 bases left between them. CDR3 length: 16 amino acids.

The chain is built from TRBV6-5 and TRBJ1-5; unclear D gene. The germline gives CDR1 MNHEY, CDR2 SVGAGI. The CDR3 is 13 residues long. V lost 4 bases, J lost 6 bases, and 10 bases lay in between. As DNA, the CDR3 is TGTGCCAGCAGTTTTAAGGGTGCTCAGCCCCAGCATTTT. Its protein is CASSFKGAQPQHF.

This clonotype appeared a few times. The gene calls are TRBV12-3 or TRBV12-4 and TRBJ2-1, with D possibly matching TRBD2 (6 bases). CDR3 size: 15 residues. Trimming shortened V by 5 bases and J by 3 bases, and 14 bases separated the two germline ends. The CDR3 DNA reads as TGTGCCAGCAGTCACCGGGACTGGGGCTACAATGAGCAGTTCTTC. Protein sequence: CASSHRDWGYNEQFF.

In its sample, this clonotype was seen many times. The rearrangement joins TRBV11-3 to TRBJ2-1; no firm D call. The ends were cut back, 6 bases at V and 6 bases at J, with 6 bases in the middle. The CDR3 has 11 residues. The germline V gene encodes CDR1 SGHNT and CDR2 YENEEA. This chain's CDR3 is CASRSGNEQFF. DNA of the CDR3: TGTGCCAGCAGATCAGGCAATGAGCAGTTCTTC.

This clonotype was seen a few times. This chain uses TRBV19 with TRBJ2-1; either TRBD1 or TRBD2 may supply D (5 bases each). The CDR3 spans 15 residues. Looked up from germline, CDR1 is LNHDA and CDR2 is SQIVND (reference sequence). Deletions cut 5 bases from V and 3 bases from J, with 14 bases between. The CDR3 loop is CASSPRDQNYNEQFF. The DNA for the CDR3 is TGTGCCAGTAGTCCCCGGGACCAGAACTACAATGAGCAGTTCTTC.

This clonotype was found many times. The chain carries TRBV7-4 and TRBJ1-1; D is undetermined. The CDR3 runs 12 residues. The ends were cut back, 1 base at V and 6 bases at J, with 6 bases in the middle. Germline loops: CDR1 SGHVT, CDR2 SQSDAQ. CDR3 nucleotide sequence: TGTGCCAGCAGCTTAGGGGAGCCTGAAGCTTTCTTT. This codes for CASSLGEPEAFF. Combining the CDR3 with reference TRBV7-4 and TRBJ1-1 gives the whole variable domain GAGVSQSPRYKVAKRGRDVALRCDSISGHVTLYWYRQTLGQGSEVLTYSQSDAQRDKSGRPSGRFSAERPERSVSTLKIQRTEQGDSAVYLCASSLGEPEAFFGQGTRLTVV.

This clonotype was found many times. The gene calls are TRBV11-2 and TRBJ2-1; 12 positions agree with TRBD2. Germline assignment: CDR1 SGHAT and CDR2 FQNNGV. J was trimmed by 6 bases and V by 0 bases; bases with no gene match: 21. The CDR3 loop spans 22 amino acids. The CDR3 region is CASSLDSTTDHRLAGALNEQFF. DNA of the CDR3: TGTGCCAGCAGCTTAGATAGTACGACGGACCATCGACTAGCGGGAGCCCTCAATGAGCAGTTCTTC.

The J gene is TRBJ1-2, the V gene TRBV6-1; the D is unclear. In germline, CDR1 is MNHNS, CDR2 SASEGT. There are 15 residues in the CDR3. V lost 5 bases and J lost 3, with 16 bases in between. The CDR3 loop is CASSKSSLPDYGYTF. CDR3 coding DNA: TGTGCCAGCAGTAAGTCCAGTCTTCCTGACTATGGCTACACCTTC.

This clonotype was seen only a few times. The genes are TRBV28 and TRBJ2-7, with 11 positions matching TRBD1. This CDR3 is 16 amino acids long. The J segment lost 1 base and the V segment lost 2 bases, leaving 4 bases of the junction unmatched. Per the germline V gene, CDR1 is MDHEN and CDR2 is SYDVKM. CDR3 in DNA: TGTGCCAGCAGTTTAGGGACAGGGGGACAATCCTACGAGCAGTACTTC. It translates to CASSLGTGGQSYEQYF.

This clonotype was detected only a few times. CDR3 protein: CASKAGWKINTEAFF. For the CDR3, the DNA is TGCGCCAGCAAGGCAGGATGGAAGATAAACACTGAAGCTTTCTTT. The chain has TRBV5-1 and TRBJ1-1; the D is unclear. Germline V gene lookup returns CDR1 SGHRS and CDR2 YFSETQ. V lost 6 bases to trimming and J lost 2 bases, with 17 bases between them. There are 15 residues in the CDR3.

The chain uses TRBV13 and TRBJ2-7, with D perhaps matching TRBD2 (5 bases). Deletions cut 7 bases from V and 0 bases from J, with 16 bases between. The CDR3 sequence is 15 residues long. CDR1 and CDR2 (germline): PRHDT, FYEKMQ (reference sequence). The DNA of the CDR3 is TGTGCCAGCACCCGTTCTAGCTTCAGCTCCTACGAGCAGTACTTC. Translating gives CASTRSSFSSYEQYF.

The CDR3 sequence is CASSFDPDRGPPGTEAFF. DNA of the CDR3: TGTGCCAGCAGCTTCGACCCGGACAGGGGACCTCCAGGCACTGAAGCTTTCTTT. The gene calls are TRBV11-2 and TRBJ1-1; the match to TRBD1 covers 9 bases. This CDR3 spans 18 amino acids. Germline loops: CDR1 SGHAT, CDR2 FQNNGV. V lost 3 bases to trimming and J lost 4 bases; unmatched junction nucleotides: 15.

This clonotype was seen a handful of times. This chain connects TRBV28 to TRBJ2-1; a weak D match, TRBD1 (6 bases). The CDR3 spans 14 residues. V was clipped by 6 bases and J by 4 bases, with 13 bases between them. Germline V lookup: CDR1 MDHEN, CDR2 SYDVKM. This chain's CDR3 is CASRPPTGYNEQFF. The CDR3, as DNA: TGTGCCAGCAGACCTCCGACAGGATACAATGAGCAGTTCTTC.

This clonotype was seen only a few times. This chain uses TRBV29-1 with TRBJ2-3; D gene ambiguous. Per germline, CDR1 SQVTM and CDR2 ANQGSEA. The length of the CDR3 is 10 residues. The V and J ends lost 5 bases and 2 bases respectively, with 2 bases between them. The CDR3 reads CSVNTDTQYF. CDR3 coding DNA: TGCAGCGTTAACACAGATACGCAGTATTTT.

This clonotype was seen at least ten times. The rearrangement uses TRBV7-8 and TRBJ2-3, with unresolved D. V lost 0 bases and J 5 bases, leaving 12 bases between the germline ends. CDR1 and CDR2 (germline): SGHVS, FQNEAQ. This CDR3 spans 15 amino acids. CDR3: CASSLALLNGDTQYF. The CDR3 DNA follows: TGTGCCAGCAGCTTAGCGTTGTTAAATGGAGATACGCAGTATTTT.

The chain is built from TRBV28 and TRBJ2-7; 10 nucleotides line up with TRBD2. Unmatched junction bases numbered 9, after V lost 5 bases and J lost 2 bases. The CDR3 consists of 16 residues. Germline V CDR1 and CDR2: MDHEN, SYDVKM. The CDR3 sequence is CASSPPLAGDTYEQYF. As DNA, the CDR3 is TGTGCCAGCAGTCCTCCTCTAGCGGGGGATACCTACGAGCAGTACTTC.